This T cell receptor beta chain is drawn from a study of T cell responses to AZD1222 COVID-19 vaccine. On the study more broadly: The analysis combined second doses at about 4 or about 12 weeks.

The repertoire was sequenced with immunoSEQ multiplex PCR; TCRdb's copy has only in-frame clones and lacks some. Of roughly 180,000 clones listed, 80% to 90% are singletons. About this clone: Its target is unknown.

Overall study results and limits: Reports indicate that nearly half of spike-specific TCRs are directed at unmutated variant regions. Donor demographics were predominantly white British with a female majority; clonal diversity may be underestimated. The study found vaccine-associated CD4 TCRs spanning spike, dominant at 160-218 and 743-854.

The sequence came from an adult in good health. Specimen: peripheral blood, collected on day 0 of AZD1222 vaccination.

CDR3 sequence: CASTEGTGTDTQYF. The CDR3 DNA is TGTGCCAGCACCGAAGGGACGGGTACAGATACGCAGTATTTT. The genes are TRBV7-2 and TRBJ2-3; the D call may be TRBD1 or TRBD2 (5 bases each). V lost 7 bases and J lost 3, with 14 bases in between. Per germline, CDR1 SGHTA and CDR2 FQGNSA. CDR3 length equals 14 residues.